The rows below give T cell receptor beta chains drawn from one sample of a study of blood T cell repertoires in COVID-19. Clones were read by immunoSEQ multiplex PCR, and TCRdb kept only the in-frame ones, dropping some. The sample has 100,000 to 120,000 clones; over 65% are singletons. Sequences were obtained from peripheral blood. The receptors here all came from a woman over 75 with acute or convalescent COVID-19. Each CDR3 is given with its conserved first and last residue. A D gene is named only where the DNA matches it firmly. A row's size may be missing; if present it is once, few, many or a size class.

TRBJ1-2,TRBV2,NA,NA,CASSEEVGGAGYTF,TGTGCCAGCAGTGAAGAGGTCGGAGGGGCCGGCTACACCTTC
TRBJ1-1,TRBV4-1,NA,TRBD1,CASSHKGASNTEAFF,TGCGCCAGCAGCCACAAGGGGGCCTCGAACACTGAAGCTTTCTTT
TRBJ1-4,TRBV19,NA,NA,CASAGPNEKLFF,TGTGCCAGCGCAGGGCCCAATGAAAAACTGTTTTTT
TRBJ2-1,TRBV19,NA,TRBD2,CASSIERLAGSYNEQFF,TGTGCCAGTAGTATAGAGCGACTAGCGGGTTCCTACAATGAGCAGTTCTTC
TRBJ1-5,TRBV19,NA,NA,CASSIGQGRVNSNQPQHF,TGTGCCAGTAGTATTGGGCAGGGTAGGGTGAATAGCAATCAGCCCCAGCATTTT
TRBJ2-1,TRBV12-5,NA,TRBD2,CASGLLAGVGSEQFF,TGTGCTAGTGGTTTGCTAGCGGGAGTCGGTAGTGAGCAGTTCTTC
TRBJ2-5,TRBV6-5,NA,NA,CASRKVRGETQYF,TGTGCCAGCAGGAAGGTTCGGGGAGAGACCCAGTACTTC
TRBJ1-2,TRBV5-1,NA,NA,CASSPQGYNGYTF,TGCGCCAGCAGCCCCCAGGGTTATAATGGCTACACCTTC
TRBJ2-3,TRBV5-1,once,TRBD1,CASSHGGTDTDTQYF,TGCGCCAGCAGCCATGGTGGGACAGACACAGATACGCAGTATTTT
TRBJ1-2,TRBV7-3,NA,NA,CASSRGPPLLHYGYTF,TGTGCCAGCAGCCGCGGTCCTCCACTCCTCCACTATGGCTACACCTTC
TRBJ2-7,TRBV5-1,NA,TRBD2,CASSLAGTSGRPRRYEQYF,TGCGCCAGCAGCTTGGCCGGGACTAGCGGGAGACCCAGGAGGTACGAGCAGTACTTC
TRBJ1-2,TRBV4-1,NA,NA,CASSQDFREVNYGYTF,TGCGCCAGCAGCCAAGATTTCAGGGAAGTTAACTATGGCTACACCTTC
TRBJ1-5,TRBV19,NA,NA,CASSIGATQPQHF,TGTGCCAGTAGTATAGGGGCGACCCAGCCCCAGCATTTT